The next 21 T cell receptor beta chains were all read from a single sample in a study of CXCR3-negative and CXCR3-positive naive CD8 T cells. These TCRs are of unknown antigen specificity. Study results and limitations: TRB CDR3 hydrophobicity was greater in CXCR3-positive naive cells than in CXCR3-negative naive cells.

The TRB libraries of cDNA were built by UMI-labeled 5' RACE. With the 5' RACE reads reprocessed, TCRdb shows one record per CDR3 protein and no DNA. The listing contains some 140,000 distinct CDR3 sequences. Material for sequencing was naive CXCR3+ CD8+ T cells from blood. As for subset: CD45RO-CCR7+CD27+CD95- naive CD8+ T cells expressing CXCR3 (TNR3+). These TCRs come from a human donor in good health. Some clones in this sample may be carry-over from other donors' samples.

The CDR3 spells CASSHIPTYEQYF. The chain uses TRBV4-1 and TRBJ2-7. There are 13 residues in the CDR3. The germline V gene encodes CDR1 MGHRA and CDR2 YSYEKL.

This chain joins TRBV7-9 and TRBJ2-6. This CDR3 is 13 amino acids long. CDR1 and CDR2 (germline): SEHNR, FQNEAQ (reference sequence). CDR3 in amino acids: CASSPTGANVLTF.

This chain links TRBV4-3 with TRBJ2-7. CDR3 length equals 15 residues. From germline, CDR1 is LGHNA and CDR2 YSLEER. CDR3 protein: CASSQDGGLLYEQYF.

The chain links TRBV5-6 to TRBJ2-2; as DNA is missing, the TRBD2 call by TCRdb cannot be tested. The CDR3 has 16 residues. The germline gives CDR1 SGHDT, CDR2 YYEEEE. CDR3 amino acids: CASSLVGLENTGELFF.

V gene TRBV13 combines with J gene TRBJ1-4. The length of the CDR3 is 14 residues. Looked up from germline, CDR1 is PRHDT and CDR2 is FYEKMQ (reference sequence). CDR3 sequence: CASSRSEGSEKLFF.

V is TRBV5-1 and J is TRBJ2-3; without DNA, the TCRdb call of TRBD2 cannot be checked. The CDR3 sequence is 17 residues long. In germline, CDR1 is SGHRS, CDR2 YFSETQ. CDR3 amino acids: CASSSMQAGGSTDTQYF.

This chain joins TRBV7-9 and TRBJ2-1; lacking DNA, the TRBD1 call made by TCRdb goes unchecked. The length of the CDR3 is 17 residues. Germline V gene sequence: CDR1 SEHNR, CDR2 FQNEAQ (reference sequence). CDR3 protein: CASSLDRGQGARNEQFF.

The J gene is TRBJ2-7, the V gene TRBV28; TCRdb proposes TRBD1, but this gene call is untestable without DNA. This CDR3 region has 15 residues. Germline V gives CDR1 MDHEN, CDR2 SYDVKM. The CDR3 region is CASSSDSRGSYEQYF.

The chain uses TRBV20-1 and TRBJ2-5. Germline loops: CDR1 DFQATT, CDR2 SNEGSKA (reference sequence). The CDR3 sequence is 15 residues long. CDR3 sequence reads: CSARVIHSYQETQYF.

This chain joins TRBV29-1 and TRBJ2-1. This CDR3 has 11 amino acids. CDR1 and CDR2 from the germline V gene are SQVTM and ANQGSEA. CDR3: CSVDTYNEQFF.

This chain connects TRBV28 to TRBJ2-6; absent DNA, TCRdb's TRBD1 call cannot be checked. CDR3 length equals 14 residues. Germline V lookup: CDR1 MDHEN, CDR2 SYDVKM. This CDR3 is CAAAPSGGANVLTF.

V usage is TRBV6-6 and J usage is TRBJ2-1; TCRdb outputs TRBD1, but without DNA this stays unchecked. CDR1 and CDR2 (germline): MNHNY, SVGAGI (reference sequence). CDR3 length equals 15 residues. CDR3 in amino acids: CDSSYSGADYNEQFF.

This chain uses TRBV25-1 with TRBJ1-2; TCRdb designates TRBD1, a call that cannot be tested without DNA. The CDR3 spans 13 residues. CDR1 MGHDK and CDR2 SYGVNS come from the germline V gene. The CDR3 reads CASSYTGAYGYTF.

The CDR3 here is CASSQVIGTGHQQYF. V is TRBV4-3 and J is TRBJ2-7; TCRdb selects TRBD1, and the lack of DNA leaves this call unchecked. This CDR3 region has 15 residues. Germline CDR1 LGHNA, CDR2 YSLEER.

The CDR3 is CASSPGQGGQPQHF. This chain joins TRBV6-5 and TRBJ1-5; TCRdb's D gene call, TRBD1, goes unchecked for lack of DNA. The germline V gene encodes CDR1 MNHEY and CDR2 SVGAGI. The CDR3 loop spans 14 amino acids.

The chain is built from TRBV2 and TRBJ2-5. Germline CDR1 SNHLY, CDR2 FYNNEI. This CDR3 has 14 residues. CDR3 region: CASSEGPYQETQYF.

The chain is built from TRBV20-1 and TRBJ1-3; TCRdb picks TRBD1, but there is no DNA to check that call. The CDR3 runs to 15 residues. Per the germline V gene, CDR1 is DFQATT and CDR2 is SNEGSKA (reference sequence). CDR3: CSAREGDSSGNTIYF.

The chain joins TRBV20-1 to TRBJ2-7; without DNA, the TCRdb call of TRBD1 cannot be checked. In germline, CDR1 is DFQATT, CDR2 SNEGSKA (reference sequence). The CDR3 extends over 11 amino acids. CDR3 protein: CSAGDNYEQYF.

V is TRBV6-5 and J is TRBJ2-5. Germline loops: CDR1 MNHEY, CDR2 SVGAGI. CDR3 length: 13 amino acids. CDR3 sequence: CASRQRYQETQYF.

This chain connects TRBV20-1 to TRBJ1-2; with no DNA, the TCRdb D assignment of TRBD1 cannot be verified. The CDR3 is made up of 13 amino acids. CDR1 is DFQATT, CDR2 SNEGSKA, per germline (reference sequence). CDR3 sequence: CSAEPGDSYGYTF.

This CDR3 is CASSVSGGANYEQYF. This chain connects TRBV6-4 to TRBJ2-7; the TRBD2 assignment by TCRdb is unverifiable without DNA. The CDR3 is made up of 15 amino acids. Germline V CDR1 and CDR2: MRHNA, SNTAGT.